These 5 T cell receptor beta chains were sequenced from one sample in a study of cytomegalovirus exposure and HLA in healthy donors. The PCR ran on 60 Vbeta and 13 Jbeta primers. Some clones are missing from TCRdb's copy, which holds only in-frame ones; the method was immunoSEQ multiplex PCR. Among around 93,000 clones, roughly 63% were seen once, and the ten largest hold 5.5% to 6.5%. The sample consisted of PBMCs. These receptor sequences come from a boy aged 10-17 years in good health and CMV-seropositive.

In this sample, this clone turned up a few times. The chain has TRBV7-9 and TRBJ1-2; 9 bases line up with TRBD1. In germline, CDR1 is SEHNR, CDR2 FQNEAQ (reference sequence). This CDR3 spans 14 amino acids. The ends lost 5 bases at V and 8 bases at J; junction bases unmatched: 9. Written as DNA, the CDR3 is TGTGCCAGCAGCCAGGGGACAGGGTCCTTCGGCTACACCTTC. Protein: CASSQGTGSFGYTF. Variable domain in full (rest from reference TRBV7-9 and TRBJ1-2): DTGVSQNPRHKITKRGQNVTFRCDPISEHNRLYWYRQTLGQGPEFLTYFQNEAQLEKSRLLSDRFSAERPKGSFSTLEIQRTEQGDSAMYLCASSQGTGSFGYTFGSGTRLTVV.

The chain links TRBV15 to TRBJ1-1; 8 bases are a match to TRBD1. V lost 3 bases to trimming and J lost 2 bases; unmatched junction nucleotides: 5. This CDR3 is 15 amino acids long. Germline CDR1 reads LNHNV; CDR2 reads YYDKDF (reference sequence). DNA for the CDR3: TGTGCCACCAGCAGCCCCGACAGGGGTAACACTGAAGCTTTCTTT. Its protein is CATSSPDRGNTEAFF.

The gene calls are TRBV29-1 and TRBJ2-1; the match to TRBD1 covers 10 bases. Germline CDR1 reads SQVTM; CDR2 reads ANQGSEA. This CDR3 is built from 15 residues. Unmatched junction bases numbered 6, after V lost 7 bases and J lost 0 bases. In nucleotides, the CDR3 is TGCAGCGCCTGGGGACAGGGGAGCTCCTACAATGAGCAGTTCTTC. Its protein is CSAWGQGSSYNEQFF.

This clone has only a few counts. The junction departs from germline at one end; a sequencing error may be responsible. This chain joins TRBV19 and TRBJ1-5; 9 positions match TRBD1. Germline lookup yields CDR1 LNHDA and CDR2 SQIVND (reference sequence). The CDR3 loop spans 14 amino acids. CDR3 sequence: CASSTTGGRQPQNF. The CDR3 DNA sequence: TGTGCCAGTAGCACGACAGGGGGACGCCAGCCCCAGAATTTT.

There are a few counts of this clone. This same CDR3 is encoded by further DNA sequences in the sample. The chain uses TRBV27 and TRBJ1-1; 8 nucleotides agree with TRBD1. The CDR3 runs 14 residues. The ends lost 2 bases at V and 1 base at J; junction bases unmatched: 0. The V gene's germline CDR1 is MNHEY and CDR2 SMNVEV (reference sequence). In DNA form, the CDR3 reads TGTGCCAGCAGTTTAGACAGGGGGAACACTGAAGCTTTCTTT. Protein: CASSLDRGNTEAFF.